One sample yielded the 29 T cell receptor beta chains listed below, sequenced in a study of T cell responses to AZD1222 COVID-19 vaccine. Libraries were prepared by immunoSEQ multiplex PCR; TCRdb keeps only in-frame clonotypes and omits some of them. The sample records some 100,000 clones, 87% being singletons. The sample here was peripheral blood, taken on day 0 of AZD1222 vaccination. The receptors were sampled from an adult in good health.

The chain couples TRBV27 to TRBJ1-2; D is unresolved. In germline, CDR1 is MNHEY, CDR2 SMNVEV (reference sequence). The length of the CDR3 is 12 residues. The germline V and J ends were trimmed by 8 bases and 7 bases, with 14 bases remaining between them. The CDR3 protein is CASLSGYGGYTF. The CDR3 DNA is TGTGCCAGCCTATCGGGGTATGGTGGCTACACCTTC.

As DNA, the CDR3 is TGTGCCAGCACGCAGGGGGGGGTTCTCTCTGGAAACACCATATATTTT. This gives the protein CASTQGGVLSGNTIYF. This chain uses TRBV7-2 with TRBJ1-3; 7 bases fit TRBD1. From germline, CDR1 is SGHTA and CDR2 FQGNSA. The ends lost 7 bases at V and 0 bases at J; junction bases unmatched: 9. CDR3 length: 16 amino acids.

This chain joins TRBV7-3 and TRBJ2-3; unclear D gene. The CDR3 covers 12 residues. The germline V gene encodes CDR1 SGHTA and CDR2 FQGTGA. V was pared by 4 bases and J by 4 bases, with 6 bases between. CDR3 nucleotides: TGTGCCAGCAGCTCCCATGCAGATACGCAGTATTTT. This codes for CASSSHADTQYF.

The V call is TRBV7-9, the J call TRBJ2-2; tentative D call: TRBD2 (6 bases). Germline V lookup: CDR1 SEHNR, CDR2 FQNEAQ (reference sequence). This CDR3 is 16 amino acids long. V dropped 1 base and J dropped 5 bases, with 14 bases sitting between them. In nucleotides, the CDR3 is TGTGCCAGCAGCTTAGGGCCGACTAGTCGGACCGGGGAGCTGTTTTTT. Protein product: CASSLGPTSRTGELFF.

This clone was seen just once. The CDR3 DNA follows: TGTGCCAGCAGCCGATCCCCCGGGAACAATGAGCAGTTCTTC. It codes for CASSRSPGNNEQFF. The rearrangement links TRBV7-9 to TRBJ2-1; D may be TRBD2 (5 bases). V was clipped by 5 bases and J by 5 bases, with 13 bases between them. The germline gives CDR1 SEHNR, CDR2 FQNEAQ (reference sequence). CDR3 size: 14 residues.

The V call is TRBV7-2, the J call TRBJ1-4; weak D call: TRBD1 (5 bases). Per the germline V gene, CDR1 is SGHTA and CDR2 is FQGNSA. The CDR3 spans 16 residues. Trimming shortened V by 0 bases and J by 5 bases, and 13 bases separated the two germline ends. The CDR3 nucleotides read TGTGCCAGCAGCTTAGCGGGGGTGGGGATCAATGAAAAACTGTTTTTT. This translates into CASSLAGVGINEKLFF.

The chain uses TRBV24-1 and TRBJ1-5, with D possibly being TRBD1 (5 bases). The CDR3 runs 13 residues. Germline values: CDR1 KGHDR, CDR2 SFDVKD. Trimming stripped 4 bases from V and 8 bases from J, with 11 bases between. The CDR3 sequence is CATSEGPAEPQHF. CDR3 nucleotides: TGTGCCACCAGTGAGGGACCGGCTGAGCCCCAGCATTTT.

The chain's CDR3 is CASSSGTASSYNEQFF. CDR3 DNA: TGTGCCAGCAGTTCCGGGACTGCGAGCTCCTACAATGAGCAGTTCTTC. The V and J genes are TRBV11-2 and TRBJ2-1, with D perhaps TRBD2 (6 bases). This CDR3 region has 16 residues. Germline CDR1 SGHAT, CDR2 FQNNGV. V lost 6 bases and J lost 0, with 15 bases in between.

The V gene is TRBV2, the J gene TRBJ1-3; 8 bases agree with TRBD1. V was clipped by 8 bases and J by 0 bases; unmatched bases: 3. This CDR3 region has 14 residues. Germline CDR1 and CDR2: SNHLY and FYNNEI. CDR3 nucleotide sequence: TGTGCCAGCCGACAGGGGCCCTCTGGAAACACCATATATTTT. Its translation is CASRQGPSGNTIYF.

V and J are TRBV6-6 and TRBJ1-4, with D possibly matching TRBD1 (6 bases). V lost 2 bases and J 5 bases, leaving 12 bases between the germline ends. The CDR3 extends over 15 amino acids. Germline loops: CDR1 MNHNY, CDR2 SVGAGI (reference sequence). This CDR3 is CASSYEGGLNEKLFF. DNA for the CDR3: TGTGCCAGCAGTTACGAAGGGGGGCTCAATGAAAAACTGTTTTTT.

The V and J genes are TRBV20-1 and TRBJ1-1, with D uncertain. Germline values: CDR1 DFQATT, CDR2 SNEGSKA (reference sequence). This CDR3 is 11 amino acids long. The ends were cut back, 0 bases at V and 10 bases at J, with 9 bases in the middle. The CDR3 DNA reads TGCAGTGCTAGAGACGGTTACGGAGCTTTCTTT. Translating it yields CSARDGYGAFF.

This clone was detected only once. The chain joins TRBV6-1 to TRBJ1-2, with D possibly TRBD1 on 5 matching bases. The CDR3 runs to 13 residues. Germline CDR1 and CDR2: MNHNS and SASEGT. V gave up 2 bases and J gave up 6 bases, with 10 bases separating them. CDR3 protein: CASSEQGLHGYTF. CDR3 nucleotide sequence: TGTGCCAGCAGTGAACAGGGATTACATGGCTACACCTTC.

V and J are TRBV7-3 and TRBJ1-6, with TRBD1 matching over 9 bases. Germline V gene data show CDR1 as SGHTA and CDR2 as FQGTGA. The CDR3 is made up of 13 amino acids. V lost 8 bases to trimming and J lost 7 bases; unmatched junction nucleotides: 3. The CDR3 loop reads CASSGQGNSPLHF. The CDR3 DNA follows: TGTGCCAGCTCGGGACAGGGCAATTCACCCCTCCACTTT.

The chain combines TRBV19 with TRBJ1-3, with D perhaps TRBD1 (6 bases). Trimming shortened V by 4 bases and J by 4 bases, and 17 bases separated the two germline ends. The CDR3 spans 16 residues. CDR1 LNHDA and CDR2 SQIVND come from the germline V gene (reference sequence). The CDR3 reads CASSTFRTGRGNTIYF. DNA of the CDR3: TGTGCCAGTAGTACGTTCCGCACAGGGCGCGGAAACACCATATATTTT.

This chain joins TRBV2 and TRBJ1-1, with D tentatively TRBD1 (6 bases). Germline CDR1 and CDR2: SNHLY and FYNNEI. The CDR3 is 13 residues long. V lost 3 bases and J lost 3, with 8 bases in between. The CDR3 coding sequence is TGTGCCAGCAGTGAGGACAGATACACTGAAGCTTTCTTT. It codes for CASSEDRYTEAFF.

The genes are TRBV9 and TRBJ2-3, with D perhaps matching TRBD1 (6 bases). Per the germline V gene, CDR1 is SGDLS and CDR2 is YYNGEE. Trimming took off 5 bases at V and 5 bases at J, with 18 bases between the two ends. The length of the CDR3 is 15 residues. CDR3 nucleotide sequence: TGTGCCAGCAGACCCCAAGGGGCACAGGGAGATACGCAGTATTTT. It translates to CASRPQGAQGDTQYF.

The V call is TRBV2, the J call TRBJ2-3, with D perhaps matching TRBD1 (5 bases). Germline CDR1 is SNHLY and CDR2 is FYNNEI. Trimming took 4 bases from V and 1 from J, leaving 12 bases between them. The CDR3 runs to 15 residues. The CDR3 region is CASSVGQAGTDTQYF. The DNA of the CDR3 is TGTGCCAGCAGTGTGGGGCAGGCGGGCACAGATACGCAGTATTTT.

The chain recombines TRBV6-2 or TRBV6-3 with TRBJ2-5; 11 bases are shared with TRBD1. V was clipped by 2 bases and J by 4 bases; unmatched bases: 3. In germline, CDR1 is MNHEY, CDR2 SVGEGT. The CDR3 sequence is 15 residues long. The CDR3 spells CASSYVGQGGETQYF. For the CDR3, the DNA is TGTGCCAGCAGTTACGTGGGACAGGGGGGAGAGACCCAGTACTTC.

V gene TRBV11-3 combines with J gene TRBJ2-2; D not certain. The CDR3 consists of 15 residues. V dropped 5 bases and J dropped 4 bases, with 14 bases sitting between them. Looked up from germline, CDR1 is SGHNT and CDR2 is YENEEA. The CDR3 region is CASSHRYSVTGELFF. The DNA of the CDR3 is TGTGCCAGCAGCCACCGGTACAGTGTCACCGGGGAGCTGTTTTTT.

CDR3 loop: CASSQVAGDTEAFF. The CDR3 nucleotides are TGTGCCAGCAGCCAAGTTGCAGGGGACACTGAAGCTTTCTTT. The chain is built from TRBV3-1 (or the pseudogene TRBV3-2) and TRBJ1-1, with D tentatively TRBD1 (6 bases). There are 14 residues in the CDR3. V was trimmed by 1 base and J by 3 bases, leaving 9 bases between them. Germline loops: CDR1 LGHDT, CDR2 YNNKEL (reference sequence).

The gene calls are TRBV24-1 and TRBJ1-2; D gene unclear. Germline CDR1 reads KGHDR; CDR2 reads SFDVKD. The CDR3 is made up of 13 amino acids. Trimming took off 2 bases at V and 4 bases at J, with 7 bases between the two ends. The DNA for the CDR3 is TGTGCCACCAGTGATTCCACCCTCTATGGCTACACCTTC. Amino acid sequence: CATSDSTLYGYTF.

The chain couples TRBV7-8 to TRBJ1-2; D call uncertain. The length of the CDR3 is 12 residues. CDR1 and CDR2 from the germline V gene are SGHVS and FQNEAQ. Trimming cost V 5 bases and J 7 bases, with 11 bases left between them. The CDR3 protein is CASSLLTVGYTF. DNA of the CDR3: TGTGCCAGCAGCCTTCTAACTGTTGGCTACACCTTC. The whole variable domain, filled in from reference TRBV7-8 and TRBJ1-2, reads GAGVSQSPRYKVAKRGQDVALRCDPISGHVSLFWYQQALGQGPEFLTYFQNEAQLDKSGLPSDRFFAERPEGSVSTLKIQRTQQEDSAVYLCASSLLTVGYTFGSGTRLTVV.

V usage is TRBV11-2 and J usage is TRBJ2-5; 7 bases align to TRBD2. V shed 1 base and J 5 bases; nucleotides not matched to a gene: 10. CDR3 length: 16 amino acids. Germline V gene data show CDR1 as SGHAT and CDR2 as FQNNGV. CDR3 sequence reads: CASSLGAGIPGETQYF. In DNA form, the CDR3 reads TGTGCCAGCAGCTTAGGAGCGGGAATCCCCGGGGAGACCCAGTACTTC.

The chain recombines TRBV4-3 with TRBJ1-5; a possible D gene is TRBD1 (6 bases). Germline CDR1 and CDR2: LGHNA and YSLEER. The V and J ends lost 2 bases and 1 base respectively, with 12 bases between them. The CDR3 totals 16 residues. The CDR3 nucleotides read TGCGCCAGCAGCCAATTTGCCGGGGGCAGCAATCAGCCCCAGCATTTT. It encodes CASSQFAGGSNQPQHF.

The J gene is TRBJ2-2, the V gene TRBV9, with D uncertain. The germline V gene encodes CDR1 SGDLS and CDR2 YYNGEE. V lost 4 bases and J 5 bases, leaving 18 bases between the germline ends. The CDR3 covers 16 residues. CDR3 DNA sequence: TGTGCCAGCAGCAGTAGTCCGCCGCGTCGTACCGGGGAGCTGTTTTTT. As protein: CASSSSPPRRTGELFF.

The chain carries TRBV7-9 and TRBJ2-1, with 8 bases lining up with TRBD2. The ends lost 3 bases at V and 8 bases at J; junction bases unmatched: 12. Looked up from germline, CDR1 is SEHNR and CDR2 is FQNEAQ (reference sequence). The CDR3 is 16 residues long. The CDR3 here is CASSLHTGGAGDEQFF. In DNA form, the CDR3 reads TGTGCCAGCAGCTTGCACACCGGGGGGGCAGGCGATGAGCAGTTCTTC.

Written as DNA, the CDR3 is TGCGCCAGCTCCCGGAACAGGGGGCGAGACACTGAAGCTTTCTTT. This encodes CASSRNRGRDTEAFF. This chain connects TRBV5-1 to TRBJ1-1, with 9 bases that match TRBD1. Trimming at V came to 7 bases and at J to 3 bases, leaving 10 bases not matched to a gene. Germline lookup yields CDR1 SGHRS and CDR2 YFSETQ. The CDR3 totals 15 residues.

CDR3 sequence reads: CASSLNAGIHPTEAFF. The DNA for the CDR3 is TGTGCCAGCAGCTTAAACGCCGGCATCCACCCCACTGAAGCTTTCTTT. This chain joins TRBV7-3 and TRBJ1-1, with D uncertain. Trimming stripped 1 base from V and 4 bases from J, with 16 bases between. CDR3 length: 16 residues. CDR1 SGHTA and CDR2 FQGTGA come from the germline V gene.

This clone was seen just once. This chain connects TRBV6-2 or TRBV6-3 to TRBJ1-5; no firm D call. The germline V and J ends were trimmed by 5 bases and 5 bases, with 10 bases remaining between them. CDR3 size: 13 residues. Germline V gives CDR1 MNHEY, CDR2 SVGEGT. The chain's CDR3 is CASSKNVDQPQHF. For the CDR3, the DNA is TGTGCCAGCAGTAAAAATGTGGATCAGCCCCAGCATTTT.